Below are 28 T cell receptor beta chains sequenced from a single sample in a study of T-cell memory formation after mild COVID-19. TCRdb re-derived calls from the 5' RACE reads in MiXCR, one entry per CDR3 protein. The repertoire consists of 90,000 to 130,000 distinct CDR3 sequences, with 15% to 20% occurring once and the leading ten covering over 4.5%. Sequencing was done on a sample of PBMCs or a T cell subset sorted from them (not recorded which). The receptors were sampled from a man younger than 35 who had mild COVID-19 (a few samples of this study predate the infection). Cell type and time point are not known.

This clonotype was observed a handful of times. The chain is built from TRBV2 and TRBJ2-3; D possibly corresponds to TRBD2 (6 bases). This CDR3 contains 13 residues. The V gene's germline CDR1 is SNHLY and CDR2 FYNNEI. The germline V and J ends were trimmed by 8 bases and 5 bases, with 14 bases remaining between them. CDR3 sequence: CASARREEDTQYF. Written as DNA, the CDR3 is TGTGCCAGCGCGCGGAGGGAGGAAGATACGCAGTATTTT.

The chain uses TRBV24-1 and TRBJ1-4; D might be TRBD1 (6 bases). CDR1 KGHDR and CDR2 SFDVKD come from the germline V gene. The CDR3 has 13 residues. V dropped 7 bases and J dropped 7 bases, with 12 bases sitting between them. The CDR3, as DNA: TGTGCCACCAGCAGGACAGCAGGTGAAAAACTGTTTTTT. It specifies CATSRTAGEKLFF.

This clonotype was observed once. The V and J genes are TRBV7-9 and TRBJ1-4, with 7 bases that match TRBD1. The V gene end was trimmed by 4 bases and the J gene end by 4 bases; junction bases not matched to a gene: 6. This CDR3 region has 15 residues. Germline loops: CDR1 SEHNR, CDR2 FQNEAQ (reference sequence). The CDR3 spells CASSSQTGLNEKLFF. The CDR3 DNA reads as TGTGCCAGCAGCTCCCAGACAGGGCTTAATGAAAAACTGTTTTTT.

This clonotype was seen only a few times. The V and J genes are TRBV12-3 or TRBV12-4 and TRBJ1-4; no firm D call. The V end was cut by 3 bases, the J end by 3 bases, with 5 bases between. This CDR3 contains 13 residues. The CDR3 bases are TGTGCCAGCAGTTTGTTGGCTAATGAAAAACTGTTTTTT. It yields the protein CASSLLANEKLFF.

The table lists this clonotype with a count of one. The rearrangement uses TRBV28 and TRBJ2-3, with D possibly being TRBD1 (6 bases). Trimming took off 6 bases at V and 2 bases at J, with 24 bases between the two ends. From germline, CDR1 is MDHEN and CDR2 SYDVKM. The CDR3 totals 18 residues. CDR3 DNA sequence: TGTGCCAGCAGAATTCCCGCCGGGGACAAAGGACACACAGATACGCAGTATTTT. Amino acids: CASRIPAGDKGHTDTQYF.

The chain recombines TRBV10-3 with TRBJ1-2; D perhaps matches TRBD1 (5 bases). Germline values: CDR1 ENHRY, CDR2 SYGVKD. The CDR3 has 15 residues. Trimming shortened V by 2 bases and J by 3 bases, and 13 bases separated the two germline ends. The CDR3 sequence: CAISEVRGLHYGYTF. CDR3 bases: TGTGCCATCAGTGAGGTTAGGGGACTGCACTATGGCTACACCTTC.

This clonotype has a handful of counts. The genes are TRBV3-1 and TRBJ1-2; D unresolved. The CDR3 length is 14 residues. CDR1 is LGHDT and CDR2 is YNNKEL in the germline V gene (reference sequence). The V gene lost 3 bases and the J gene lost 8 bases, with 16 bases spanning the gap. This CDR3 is CASSQQTRLGGYTF. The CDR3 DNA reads TGTGCCAGCAGCCAGCAGACTCGTCTGGGGGGCTACACCTTC.

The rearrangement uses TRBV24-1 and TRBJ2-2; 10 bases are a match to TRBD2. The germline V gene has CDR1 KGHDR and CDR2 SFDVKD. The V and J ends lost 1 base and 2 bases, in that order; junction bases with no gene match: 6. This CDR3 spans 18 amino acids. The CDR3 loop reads CATSDLPSGGGNTGELFF. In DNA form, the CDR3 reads TGTGCCACCAGTGATTTACCCAGCGGGGGGGGAAACACCGGGGAGCTGTTTTTT.

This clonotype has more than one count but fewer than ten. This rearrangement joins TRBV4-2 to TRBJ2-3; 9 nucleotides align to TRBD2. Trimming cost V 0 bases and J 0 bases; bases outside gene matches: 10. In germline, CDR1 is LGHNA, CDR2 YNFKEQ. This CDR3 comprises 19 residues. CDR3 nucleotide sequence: TGTGCCAGCAGCCAAGATTTTTTCCAGCGGGGGGCTAGCACAGATACGCAGTATTTT. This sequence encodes CASSQDFFQRGASTDTQYF.

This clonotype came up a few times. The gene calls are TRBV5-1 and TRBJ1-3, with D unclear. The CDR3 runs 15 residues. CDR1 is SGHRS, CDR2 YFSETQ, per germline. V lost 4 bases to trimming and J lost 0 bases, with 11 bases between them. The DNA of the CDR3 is TGCGCCAGCAGCCCCCGGTCGGACTCTGGAAACACCATATATTTT. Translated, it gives CASSPRSDSGNTIYF. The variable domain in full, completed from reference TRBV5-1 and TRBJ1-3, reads KAGVTQTPRYLIKTRGQQVTLSCSPISGHRSVSWYQQTPGQGLQFLFEYFSETQRNKGNFPGRFSGRQFSNSRSEMNVSTLELGDSALYLCASSPRSDSGNTIYFGEGSWLTVV.

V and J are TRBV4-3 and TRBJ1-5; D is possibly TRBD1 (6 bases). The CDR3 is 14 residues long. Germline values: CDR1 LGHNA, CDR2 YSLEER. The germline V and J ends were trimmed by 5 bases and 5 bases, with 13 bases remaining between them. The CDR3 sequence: CASSDGQRDQPQHF. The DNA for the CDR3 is TGCGCCAGCAGCGACGGACAGAGAGATCAGCCCCAGCATTTT.

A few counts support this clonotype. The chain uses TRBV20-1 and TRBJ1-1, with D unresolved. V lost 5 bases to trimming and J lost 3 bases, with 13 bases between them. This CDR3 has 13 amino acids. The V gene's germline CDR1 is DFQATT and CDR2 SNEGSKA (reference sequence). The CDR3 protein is CSASGRWDTEAFF. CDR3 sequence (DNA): TGCAGTGCTTCCGGGCGCTGGGACACTGAAGCTTTCTTT.

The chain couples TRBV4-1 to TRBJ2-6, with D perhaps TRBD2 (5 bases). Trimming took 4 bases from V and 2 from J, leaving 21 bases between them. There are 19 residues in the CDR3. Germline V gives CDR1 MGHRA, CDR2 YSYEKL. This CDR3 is CASSPFGKRGSAGANVLTF. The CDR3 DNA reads TGCGCCAGCAGCCCCTTCGGGAAGCGTGGATCAGCTGGGGCCAACGTCCTGACTTTC.

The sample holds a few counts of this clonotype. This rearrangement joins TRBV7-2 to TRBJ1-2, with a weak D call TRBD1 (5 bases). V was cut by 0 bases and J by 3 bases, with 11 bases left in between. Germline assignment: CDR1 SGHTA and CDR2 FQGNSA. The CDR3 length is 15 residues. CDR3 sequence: CASSLAQFRDYGYTF. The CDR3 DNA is TGTGCCAGCAGCTTAGCACAGTTCAGGGACTATGGCTACACCTTC.

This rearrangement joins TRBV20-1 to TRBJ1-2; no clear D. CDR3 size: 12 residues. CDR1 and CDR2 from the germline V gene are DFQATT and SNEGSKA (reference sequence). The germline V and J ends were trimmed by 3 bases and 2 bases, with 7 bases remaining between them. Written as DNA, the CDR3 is TGCAGTGCTAGGAACGGGAACTATGGCTACACCTTC. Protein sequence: CSARNGNYGYTF.

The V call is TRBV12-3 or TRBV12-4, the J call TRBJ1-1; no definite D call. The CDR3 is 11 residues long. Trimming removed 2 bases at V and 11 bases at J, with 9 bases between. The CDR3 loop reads CASSLTGMAFF. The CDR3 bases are TGTGCCAGCAGTTTAACGGGAATGGCTTTCTTT.

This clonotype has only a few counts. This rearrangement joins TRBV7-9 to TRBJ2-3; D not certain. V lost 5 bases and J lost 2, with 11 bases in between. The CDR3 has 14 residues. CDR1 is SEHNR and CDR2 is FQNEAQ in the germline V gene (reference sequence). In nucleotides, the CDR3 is TGTGCCAGCAGCAGAAATGGGGTCACAGATACGCAGTATTTT. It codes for CASSRNGVTDTQYF.

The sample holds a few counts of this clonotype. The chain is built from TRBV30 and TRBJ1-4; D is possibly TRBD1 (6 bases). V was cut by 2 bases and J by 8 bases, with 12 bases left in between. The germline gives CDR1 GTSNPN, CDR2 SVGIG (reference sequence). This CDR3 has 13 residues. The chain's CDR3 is CAWSRGGDEKLFF. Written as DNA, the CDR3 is TGTGCCTGGAGTCGGGGGGGCGACGAAAAACTGTTTTTT.

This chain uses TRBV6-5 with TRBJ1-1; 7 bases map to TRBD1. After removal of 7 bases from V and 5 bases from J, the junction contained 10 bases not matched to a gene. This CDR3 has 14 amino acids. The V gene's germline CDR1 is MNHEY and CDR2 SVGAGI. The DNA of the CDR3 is TGTGCCAGCACGAAGACAGGGAGTGGTACTGAAGCTTTCTTT. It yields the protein CASTKTGSGTEAFF.

This CDR3 is CASSLERVRGNTIYF. CDR3 coding DNA: TGTGCCAGCAGCTTGGAAAGGGTCAGGGGAAACACCATATATTTT. This chain connects TRBV11-2 to TRBJ1-3; no clear D. This CDR3 has 15 residues. The V gene's germline CDR1 is SGHAT and CDR2 FQNNGV. Trimming pared 3 bases from V and 4 bases from J, leaving 13 bases between. Complete variable domain (other parts from reference TRBV11-2 and TRBJ1-3): EAGVAQSPRYKIIEKRQSVAFWCNPISGHATLYWYQQILGQGPKLLIQFQNNGVVDDSQLPKDRFSAERLKGVDSTLKIQPAKLEDSAVYLCASSLERVRGNTIYFGEGSWLTVV.

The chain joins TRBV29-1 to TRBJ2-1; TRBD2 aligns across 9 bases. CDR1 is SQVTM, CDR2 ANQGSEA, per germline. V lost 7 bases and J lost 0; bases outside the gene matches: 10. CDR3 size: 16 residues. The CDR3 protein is CSAPAGGASSYNEQFF. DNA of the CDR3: TGCAGCGCTCCAGCGGGGGGCGCCAGCTCCTACAATGAGCAGTTCTTC.

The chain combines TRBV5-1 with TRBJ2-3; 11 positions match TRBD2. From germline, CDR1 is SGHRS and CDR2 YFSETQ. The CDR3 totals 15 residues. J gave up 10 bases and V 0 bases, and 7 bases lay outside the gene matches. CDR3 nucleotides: TGCGCCAGCAGCTTGGCGTCTAGCGGGGGGCACGCGCAGTATTTT. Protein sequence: CASSLASSGGHAQYF.

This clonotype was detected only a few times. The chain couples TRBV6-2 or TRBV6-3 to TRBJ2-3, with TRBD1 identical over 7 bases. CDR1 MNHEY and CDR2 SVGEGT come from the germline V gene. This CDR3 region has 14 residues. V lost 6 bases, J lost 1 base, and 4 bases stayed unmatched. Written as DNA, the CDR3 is TGTGCCAGCAGACCCGGGACAGGCACAGATACGCAGTATTTT. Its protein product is CASRPGTGTDTQYF.

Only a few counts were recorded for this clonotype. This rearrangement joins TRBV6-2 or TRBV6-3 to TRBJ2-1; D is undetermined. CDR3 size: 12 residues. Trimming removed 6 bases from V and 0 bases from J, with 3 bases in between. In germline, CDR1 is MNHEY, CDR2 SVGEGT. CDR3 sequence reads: CASRVSYNEQFF. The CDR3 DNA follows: TGTGCCAGCAGGGTCTCCTACAATGAGCAGTTCTTC.

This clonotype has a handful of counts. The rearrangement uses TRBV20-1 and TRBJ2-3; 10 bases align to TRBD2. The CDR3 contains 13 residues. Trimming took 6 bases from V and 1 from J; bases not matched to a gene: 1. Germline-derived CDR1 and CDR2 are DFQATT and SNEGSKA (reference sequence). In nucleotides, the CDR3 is TGCAGTGCCGGGACTAGCGGCACAGATACGCAGTATTTT. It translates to CSAGTSGTDTQYF.

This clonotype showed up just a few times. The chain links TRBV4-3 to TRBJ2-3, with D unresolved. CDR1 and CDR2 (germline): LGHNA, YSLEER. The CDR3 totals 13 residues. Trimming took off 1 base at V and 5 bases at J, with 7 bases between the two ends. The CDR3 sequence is CASSQGVGDTQYF. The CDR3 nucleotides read TGCGCCAGCAGCCAAGGGGTGGGAGATACGCAGTATTTT.

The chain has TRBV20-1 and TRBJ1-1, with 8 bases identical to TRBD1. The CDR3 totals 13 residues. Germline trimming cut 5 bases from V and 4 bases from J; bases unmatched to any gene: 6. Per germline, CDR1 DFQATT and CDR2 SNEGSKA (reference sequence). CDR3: CSAQGARFTEAFF. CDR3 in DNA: TGCAGTGCTCAGGGGGCGCGTTTCACTGAAGCTTTCTTT.

The CDR3 coding sequence is TGCGCCAGCAGCCAAGATCTCGGGGACGGCTACACCTTC. It specifies CASSQDLGDGYTF. This rearrangement joins TRBV4-3 to TRBJ1-2; maybe TRBD1 (5 bases). Trimming removed 0 bases at V and 8 bases at J, with 10 bases between. Per the germline V gene, CDR1 is LGHNA and CDR2 is YSLEER. There are 13 residues in the CDR3.